This TCR beta chain derives from a study of tumor-infiltrating lymphocytes in primary liver carcinoma. General study results and limits: Paired tumor-adjacent and tumor-blood samples overlapped less than tumor region pairs did.

About this clonotype itself: Its target is not known. This could be a read error, since a much larger clone is one nucleotide away.

The authors made TCR beta cDNA from around 500 ng total RNA with a constant-region primer. For TCR beta, libraries were produced by three nested multiplex PCR rounds using slightly modified ARM-PCR. Primers for the first two PCR rounds were TRBV1-TRBV30 forward primers and a C-beta reverse primer (approximately 9 cycles per round). TCRdb redid the calling of the multiplex PCR reads with MiXCR, one entry per CDR3 protein. The data contain 95,000 to 100,000 distinct CDR3 sequences, 65% to 75% of them singletons. Germline loops: CDR1 SGHVS, CDR2 FQNEAQ. The CDR3 is 17 residues long. From approximately 20-30 mg of unsorted bulk tissue, DNA and RNA were co-extracted together. Patients had primary liver carcinoma treated by surgical resection. None of the patients had received treatment, and all had chronic HBV infection. Over 80% of the cells in every tumor sample were viable tumor cells.

The sequencing input was liver tumor tissue from sampling region 2. Subset of the sample: tumor region T2, inferior pole. The source is a woman aged 55 to 70 with primary liver carcinoma and hepatitis B virus infection. The chain combines TRBV7-8 with TRBJ2-3; the D gene could be TRBD1 or TRBD2 (5 bases each). CDR3 in DNA: TGTGACAGCAGGGCCCCTTACGCGGACTTGGGGTCAGATACGCAGTATTTT. Its protein is CDSRAPYADLGSDTQYF.